This T cell receptor (beta chain) comes out of a study of cytomegalovirus exposure and HLA in healthy donors. Overall study context: Later analysis reported that the approximately 130 validation repertoires shared the platform of the roughly 700 first-cohort repertoires. Whole-study results and caveats: CMV antigen specificity of a few CMV-associated chains was confirmed in vitro. A subsequent analysis found that TCR clusters from the first cohort also tended to co-occur in the approximately 110 validation repertoires, with around 94% of cluster scores above 0.

From the 120-subject validation cohort, which was separate from the roughly 610-subject first cohort, the donors were drawn. TCRdb's copy holds only in-frame clones and misses some; the assay was immunoSEQ multiplex PCR. The table shows under 250,000 clones, with about 90% occurring only once. The junction had 7 bases not matched to a gene; V was cut back by 4 bases and J by 5 bases. This CDR3 spans 14 amino acids. Per germline, CDR1 LGHNA and CDR2 YSLEER. A remark on this clone: Its cognate antigen is unknown.

This sequence originates from a man between 18 and 29 years old in good health and CMV-seropositive. The specimen sequenced was PBMCs. This chain connects TRBV4-3 to TRBJ1-2; 7 bases are shared with TRBD1. CDR3 in amino acids: CASSRPGQSYGYTF. The CDR3 DNA reads TGCGCCAGCAGCCGACCGGGACAGAGTTATGGCTACACCTTC.